The next 26 T cell receptor beta chains were all read from a single sample in a study of blood T cell repertoires in COVID-19. Libraries were prepared by immunoSEQ multiplex PCR; TCRdb keeps only in-frame clonotypes and omits some of them. The table lists under 450,000 clones, roughly 87% of them singletons. Material for sequencing was PBMCs or T cells enriched from blood (not recorded which). The source of these receptors is a woman aged 30 to 39 who had recovered from COVID-19.

This chain links TRBV18 with TRBJ2-1; TRBD2 aligns across 11 bases. J was trimmed by 6 bases and V by 3 bases; bases with no gene match: 7. Germline lookup yields CDR1 KGHSH and CDR2 LQKENI. The CDR3 is 16 residues long. In nucleotides, the CDR3 is TGTGCCAGCTCACCTTCCGGGACTAGCGGAGGCAATGAGCAGTTCTTC. It translates to CASSPSGTSGGNEQFF.

The chain uses TRBV18 and TRBJ2-1; 7 bases map to TRBD2. Germline CDR1 KGHSH, CDR2 LQKENI. J gave up 5 bases and V 2 bases, and 3 bases lay outside the gene matches. This CDR3 comprises 14 residues. Here the CDR3 DNA reads TGTGCCAGCTCACCAGTAGCGGGTAACAATGAGCAGTTCTTC. It encodes CASSPVAGNNEQFF.

The rearrangement links TRBV27 to TRBJ1-6; TRBD1 matches at 7 bases. V shed 4 bases, J shed 4 bases, and the junction held 4 bases outside the gene matches. This CDR3 is 15 amino acids long. Germline V gene data show CDR1 as MNHEY and CDR2 as SMNVEV (reference sequence). The CDR3 region is CASSSPGQYNSPLHF. CDR3 DNA sequence: TGTGCCAGCAGTTCTCCGGGACAGTATAATTCACCCCTCCACTTT.

The V and J genes are TRBV5-4 and TRBJ2-7; 11 positions match TRBD1. This CDR3 comprises 14 residues. The junction had 2 bases not matched to a gene; V was cut back by 6 bases and J by 0 bases. Germline assignment: CDR1 SGHNT and CDR2 YYREEE (reference sequence). CDR3 in amino acids: CASMGQGDSYEQYF. DNA of the CDR3: TGTGCCAGCATGGGACAGGGGGACTCCTACGAGCAGTACTTC.

This clone was detected only a few times. The rearrangement uses TRBV29-1 and TRBJ1-1; D is unresolved. The V end lost 4 bases, the J end lost 4 bases, and 16 bases lay between the germline ends. The CDR3 contains 14 residues. Germline V gene sequence: CDR1 SQVTM, CDR2 ANQGSEA. Here the CDR3 reads CSVGWEGSSTEAFF. Here the CDR3 DNA reads TGCAGCGTTGGCTGGGAGGGTAGTAGCACTGAAGCTTTCTTT.

The CDR3 spells CASSLGGSPLHF. CDR3 nucleotides: TGTGCCAGCAGTTTGGGGGGATCACCCCTCCACTTT. The chain recombines TRBV12-3 or TRBV12-4 with TRBJ1-6; D may be TRBD1 (5 bases). The CDR3 contains 12 residues. The germline V and J ends were trimmed by 3 bases and 10 bases, with 7 bases remaining between them.

This chain links TRBV4-2 with TRBJ2-2, with D tentatively TRBD1 (5 bases). The ends were cut back, 1 base at V and 1 base at J, with 10 bases in the middle. Germline V gene data show CDR1 as LGHNA and CDR2 as YNFKEQ. The CDR3 is made up of 16 amino acids. The CDR3 spells CASSQVIRGNTGELFF. DNA of the CDR3: TGTGCCAGCAGCCAAGTTATAAGGGGGAACACCGGGGAGCTGTTTTTT.

This chain links TRBV7-8 with TRBJ1-2, with unresolved D. The CDR3 covers 13 residues. Germline V lookup: CDR1 SGHVS, CDR2 FQNEAQ. Trimming shortened V by 5 bases and J by 2 bases, and 9 bases separated the two germline ends. CDR3 nucleotides: TGTGCCAGCAGCCCCCGGGGAAACTATGGCTACACCTTC. It encodes CASSPRGNYGYTF.

The J gene is TRBJ1-4, the V gene TRBV28; D might be TRBD1 (5 bases). The CDR3 has 16 amino acids. Germline V CDR1 and CDR2: MDHEN, SYDVKM. The V end was cut by 5 bases, the J end by 0 bases, with 13 bases between. CDR3 amino acids: CASSIRDFATNEKLFF. CDR3 nucleotides: TGTGCCAGCAGTATACGGGACTTTGCAACTAATGAAAAACTGTTTTTT.

V gene TRBV4-1 combines with J gene TRBJ2-1, with TRBD1 matching 7 bases. The CDR3 is made up of 16 amino acids. The trim removed 3 bases at V and 2 bases at J, leaving 7 bases unmatched. CDR1 is MGHRA and CDR2 is YSYEKL in the germline V gene. The CDR3 coding sequence is TGCGCCAGCAGCCAGAGGGGGACAGAGCCCTACAATGAGCAGTTCTTC. It specifies CASSQRGTEPYNEQFF.

The chain links TRBV4-2 to TRBJ2-1; TRBD2 matches 11 bases. With 1 base clipped from V and 5 bases from J, the junction kept 1 base outside the gene matches. In germline, CDR1 is LGHNA, CDR2 YNFKEQ. This CDR3 has 15 amino acids. The CDR3 sequence is CASSQVTSGNNEQFF. The CDR3 DNA reads TGTGCCAGCAGCCAAGTGACTAGCGGGAACAATGAGCAGTTCTTC.

As regards this clone: Different DNA sequences within this sample yield the same CDR3. The rearrangement links TRBV11-1 to TRBJ2-1; 7 nucleotides match TRBD2. The CDR3 has 15 amino acids. J gave up 4 bases and V 1 base, and 4 bases lay outside the gene matches. Per the germline V gene, CDR1 is SGHAT and CDR2 is FQDESV (reference sequence). The CDR3 DNA follows: TGTGCCAGCAGCTTAGAGGCTAGCGGATACAATGAGCAGTTCTTC. This encodes CASSLEASGYNEQFF.

This clone appeared once. The CDR3 nucleotides are TGTGCCAGCAGTTGGCGTCCCGCGGGTGGAGATGAGCAGTTCTTC. Its protein product is CASSWRPAGGDEQFF. V gene TRBV6-5 combines with J gene TRBJ2-1, with D possibly TRBD2 on 5 matching bases. Trimming shortened V by 4 bases and J by 8 bases, and 18 bases separated the two germline ends. Germline CDR1 reads MNHEY; CDR2 reads SVGAGI. The CDR3 totals 15 residues.

V usage is TRBV7-9 and J usage is TRBJ2-7, with 10 bases identical to TRBD2. V dropped 5 bases and J dropped 3; count of bases not matched to a gene: 4. Per germline, CDR1 SEHNR and CDR2 FQNEAQ (reference sequence). CDR3 length equals 14 residues. The chain's CDR3 is CASSRTSGDYEQYF. The CDR3 DNA is TGTGCCAGCAGCAGGACTAGCGGTGACTACGAGCAGTACTTC.

The V and J genes are TRBV7-9 and TRBJ2-2, with TRBD1 matching over 9 bases. Germline CDR1 SEHNR, CDR2 FQNEAQ (reference sequence). This CDR3 comprises 15 residues. Unmatched junction bases numbered 7, after V lost 7 bases and J lost 4 bases. CDR3 nucleotide sequence: TGTGCCAGCAAGGAAGGGACAGGGAGCACCGGGGAGCTGTTTTTT. Translating it yields CASKEGTGSTGELFF.

The chain carries TRBV9 and TRBJ1-2; D may be TRBD1 (6 bases). Germline V gene lookup returns CDR1 SGDLS and CDR2 YYNGEE. The CDR3 runs to 14 residues. V shed 0 bases and J shed 7 bases, with 13 bases lying between them. The CDR3: CASSVGMQGTGYTF. DNA for the CDR3: TGTGCCAGCAGCGTAGGGATGCAGGGGACTGGCTACACCTTC.

This clone was found a few times. V usage is TRBV5-1 and J usage is TRBJ2-5; 10 nucleotides align to TRBD2. The V segment lost 1 base and the J segment 7 bases; nucleotides outside the gene matches: 7. This CDR3 is 15 amino acids long. Germline CDR1 is SGHRS and CDR2 is YFSETQ. The CDR3 here is CASSLLGLADGTQYF. The CDR3 nucleotides read TGCGCCAGCAGCTTGTTAGGACTAGCGGACGGGACCCAGTACTTC. Drawing the rest from reference TRBV5-1 and TRBJ2-5, the complete variable domain is KAGVTQTPRYLIKTRGQQVTLSCSPISGHRSVSWYQQTPGQGLQFLFEYFSETQRNKGNFPGRFSGRQFSNSRSEMNVSTLELGDSALYLCASSLLGLADGTQYFGPGTRLLVL.

This chain links TRBV7-9 with TRBJ2-2; TRBD2 might be the D (6 bases). The CDR3 runs 16 residues. Looked up from germline, CDR1 is SEHNR and CDR2 is FQNEAQ (reference sequence). V gave up 4 bases and J gave up 7 bases, with 19 bases separating them. CDR3 protein: CASSSAPRERYGELFF. CDR3 in DNA: TGTGCCAGCAGCTCTGCACCACGGGAGAGGTACGGGGAGCTGTTTTTT. The full variable domain, completed using reference TRBV7-9 and TRBJ2-2, is DTGVSQNPRHKITKRGQNVTFRCDPISEHNRLYWYRQTLGQGPEFLTYFQNEAQLEKSRLLSDRFSAERPKGSFSTLEIQRTEQGDSAMYLCASSSAPRERYGELFFGEGSRLTVL.

The chain is built from TRBV7-2 and TRBJ1-3; D is perhaps TRBD1 (6 bases). V lost 5 bases to trimming and J lost 3 bases, with 14 bases between them. This CDR3 spans 15 amino acids. Germline lookup yields CDR1 SGHTA and CDR2 FQGNSA. CDR3 amino acids: CASSPLTGFGNTIYF. In nucleotides, the CDR3 is TGTGCCAGCAGCCCCCTGACAGGATTTGGAAACACCATATATTTT. The whole variable domain, filled in from reference TRBV7-2 and TRBJ1-3, reads GAGVSQSPSNKVTEKGKDVELRCDPISGHTALYWYRQSLGQGLEFLIYFQGNSAPDKSGLPSDRFSAERTGGSVSTLTIQRTQQEDSAVYLCASSPLTGFGNTIYFGEGSWLTVV.

The CDR3 sequence is CASSQDGGFGGYTF. The DNA of the CDR3 is TGTGCCAGCAGCCAAGACGGGGGATTCGGAGGCTACACCTTC. The chain links TRBV3-1 (or the pseudogene TRBV3-2) to TRBJ1-2; a possible D gene is TRBD1 (5 bases). Germline lookup yields CDR1 LGHDT and CDR2 YNNKEL (reference sequence). The CDR3 spans 14 residues. V lost 0 bases, J lost 8 bases, and 13 bases lay in between.

The chain uses TRBV6-5 and TRBJ2-1, with D perhaps matching TRBD2 (5 bases). V lost 2 bases and J 4 bases, leaving 12 bases between the germline ends. This CDR3 is built from 15 residues. Germline V gene lookup returns CDR1 MNHEY and CDR2 SVGAGI. CDR3 amino acids: CASSYEGANYNEQFF. In DNA, the CDR3 is TGTGCCAGCAGTTACGAGGGAGCGAATTACAATGAGCAGTTCTTC.

This clone was counted many times. This sequence joins TRBV3-1 (or the pseudogene TRBV3-2) and TRBJ2-5; perhaps TRBD2 as D (6 bases). The CDR3 has 16 amino acids. Germline V gene data show CDR1 as LGHDT and CDR2 as YNNKEL (reference sequence). V gave up 4 bases and J gave up 3 bases, with 18 bases separating them. As DNA, the CDR3 is TGTGCCAGCAGCCCGACCAAGGGACTGTTGGAAGAGACCCAGTACTTC. Its protein product is CASSPTKGLLEETQYF.

The gene calls are TRBV10-3 and TRBJ2-2; TRBD2 is a possible D gene (5 bases). The CDR3 consists of 16 residues. CDR1 and CDR2 (germline): ENHRY, SYGVKD. Trimming pared 4 bases from V and 3 bases from J, leaving 15 bases between. This chain's CDR3 is CAISAGVILDTGELFF. The CDR3 DNA follows: TGTGCCATCAGTGCCGGGGTGATCCTCGACACCGGGGAGCTGTTTTTT.

The chain employs TRBV3-1 (or the pseudogene TRBV3-2) and TRBJ2-5, with TRBD1 as a possible D gene (5 bases). This CDR3 comprises 19 residues. The V and J ends lost 0 bases and 5 bases respectively, with 25 bases between them. CDR1 and CDR2 (germline): LGHDT, YNNKEL (reference sequence). CDR3 residues: CASSQEEGEGILVSETQYF. DNA for the CDR3: TGTGCCAGCAGCCAAGAGGAAGGGGAAGGGATTCTAGTTTCGGAGACCCAGTACTTC.

The chain is built from TRBV11-2 and TRBJ2-5, with TRBD2 matching 14 bases. The junction had 6 bases not matched to a gene; V was cut back by 1 base and J by 5 bases. In germline, CDR1 is SGHAT, CDR2 FQNNGV. The CDR3 is made up of 17 amino acids. In nucleotides, the CDR3 is TGTGCCAGCAGCTTAGGACTAGCGGGGGGGCCATCTGAGACCCAGTACTTC. Amino acid sequence: CASSLGLAGGPSETQYF.

The chain employs TRBV9 and TRBJ2-1; TRBD2 matches at 7 bases. The CDR3 consists of 15 residues. The germline CDR1 and CDR2 sequences are SGDLS and YYNGEE. The V gene end was trimmed by 4 bases and the J gene end by 1 base; junction bases not matched to a gene: 5. DNA of the CDR3: TGTGCCAGCAGCCCTGGGGAGGGATCCTACAATGAGCAGTTCTTC. It specifies CASSPGEGSYNEQFF. Combining the CDR3 with reference TRBV9 and TRBJ2-1 gives the whole variable domain DSGVTQTPKHLITATGQRVTLRCSPRSGDLSVYWYQQSLDQGLQFLIQYYNGEERAKGNILERFSAQQFPDLHSELNLSSLELGDSALYFCASSPGEGSYNEQFFGPGTRLTVL.